This T cell receptor beta chain originates from a study of blood T cell repertoires in COVID-19. At the level of the study: Samples came from the United States, Italy and Spain, spanning acute and convalescent COVID-19.

Individuals aged about 18 to 90 years were recruited from approximately 22 US areas. Cohort assignment relied on participant-reported clinical history. Germline trimming cut 5 bases from V and 3 bases from J; bases unmatched to any gene: 11. Germline V gene data show CDR1 as MNHEY and CDR2 as SMNVEV (reference sequence). The CDR3 is 16 residues long. The assay was immunoSEQ multiplex PCR, and TCRdb's table has in-frame clones only and misses some. The sample lists roughly 220,000 clones; 70% to 90% were seen once. The receptor comes from a woman aged 45-65 years with acute COVID-19. This sequence joins TRBV27 and TRBJ2-7, with 9 bases matching TRBD1. Input material: PBMCs or T cells enriched from blood (not recorded which). Here the CDR3 DNA reads TGTGCCAGCAGTCGGCACGGGACAGGGCCTTACTACGAGCAGTACTTC. Amino acid sequence: CASSRHGTGPYYEQYF.